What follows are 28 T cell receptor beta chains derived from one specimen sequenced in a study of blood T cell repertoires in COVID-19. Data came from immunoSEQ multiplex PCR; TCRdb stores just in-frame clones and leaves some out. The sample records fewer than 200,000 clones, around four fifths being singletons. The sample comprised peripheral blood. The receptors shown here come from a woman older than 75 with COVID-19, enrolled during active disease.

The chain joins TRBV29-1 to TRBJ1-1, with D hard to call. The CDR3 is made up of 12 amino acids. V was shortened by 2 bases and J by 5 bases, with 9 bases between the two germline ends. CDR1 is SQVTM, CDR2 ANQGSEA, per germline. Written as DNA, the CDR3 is TGCAGCGTTGAACGAGGTTATACTGAAGCTTTCTTT. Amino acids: CSVERGYTEAFF.

The CDR3 bases are TGTGCCACCAGTGATGAGGGGTCGGGGGCTGAAGCTTTCTTT. Translation: CATSDEGSGAEAFF. The chain couples TRBV24-1 to TRBJ1-1, with a tentative D call TRBD1 (5 bases). Germline V gene sequence: CDR1 KGHDR, CDR2 SFDVKD. With 3 bases removed from V and 6 bases from J, the gap between germline ends came to 13 bases. The CDR3 totals 14 residues.

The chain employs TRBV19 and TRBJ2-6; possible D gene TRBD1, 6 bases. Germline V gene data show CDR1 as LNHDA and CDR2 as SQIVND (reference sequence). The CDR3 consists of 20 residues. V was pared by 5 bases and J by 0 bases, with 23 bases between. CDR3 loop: CASSLQGEDRPISGANVLTF. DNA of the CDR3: TGTGCCAGTAGTCTCCAGGGAGAAGACAGGCCGATCTCTGGGGCCAACGTCCTGACTTTC.

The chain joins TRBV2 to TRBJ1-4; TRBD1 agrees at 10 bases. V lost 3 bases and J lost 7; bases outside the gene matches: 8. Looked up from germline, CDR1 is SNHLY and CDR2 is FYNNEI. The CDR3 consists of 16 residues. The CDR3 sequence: CASSERQGAFREKLFF. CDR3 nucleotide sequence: TGTGCCAGCAGTGAGCGACAGGGGGCGTTTCGTGAAAAACTGTTTTTT.

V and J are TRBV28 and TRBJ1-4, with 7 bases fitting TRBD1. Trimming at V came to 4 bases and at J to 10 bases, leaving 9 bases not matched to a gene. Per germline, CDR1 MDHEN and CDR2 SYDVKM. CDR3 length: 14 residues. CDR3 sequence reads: CASSSGTVSAKLFF. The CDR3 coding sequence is TGTGCCAGCAGTTCCGGGACAGTGTCGGCAAAACTGTTTTTT.

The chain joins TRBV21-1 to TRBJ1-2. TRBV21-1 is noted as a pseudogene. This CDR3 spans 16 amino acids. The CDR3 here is CASSKGFGGRRDGYTF. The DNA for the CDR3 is TGTGCCAGCAGCAAAGGGTTCGGCGGGAGGCGGGATGGCTACACCTTC.

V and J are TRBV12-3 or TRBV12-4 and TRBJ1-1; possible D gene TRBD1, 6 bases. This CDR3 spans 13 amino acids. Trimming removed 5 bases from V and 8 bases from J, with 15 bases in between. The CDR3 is CASSTFGTPEAFF. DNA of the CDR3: TGTGCCAGCAGTACCTTCGGGACACCCGAAGCTTTCTTT.

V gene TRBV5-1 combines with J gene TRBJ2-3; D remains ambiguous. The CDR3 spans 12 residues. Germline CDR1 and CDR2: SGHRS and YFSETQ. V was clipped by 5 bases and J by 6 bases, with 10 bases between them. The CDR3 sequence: CASSRIEDTQYF. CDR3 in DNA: TGCGCCAGCAGTCGCATAGAGGATACGCAGTATTTT.

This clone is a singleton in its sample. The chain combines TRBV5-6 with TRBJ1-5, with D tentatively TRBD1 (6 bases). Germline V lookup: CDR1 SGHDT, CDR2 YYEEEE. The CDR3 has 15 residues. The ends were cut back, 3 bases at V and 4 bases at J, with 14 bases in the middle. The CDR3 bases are TGTGCCAGCAGCTCGAGCGGGACACTTAATCAGCCCCAGCATTTT. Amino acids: CASSSSGTLNQPQHF.

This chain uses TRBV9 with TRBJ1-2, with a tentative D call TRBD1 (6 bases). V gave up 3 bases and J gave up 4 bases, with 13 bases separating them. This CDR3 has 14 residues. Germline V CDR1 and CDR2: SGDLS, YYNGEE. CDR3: CASSAAGTSYGYTF. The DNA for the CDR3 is TGTGCCAGCAGCGCGGCCGGGACATCCTATGGCTACACCTTC.

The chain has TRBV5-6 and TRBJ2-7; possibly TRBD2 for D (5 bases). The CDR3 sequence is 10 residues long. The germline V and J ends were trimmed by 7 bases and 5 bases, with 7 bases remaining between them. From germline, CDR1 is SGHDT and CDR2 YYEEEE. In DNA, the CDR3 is TGTGCCAGCCGGCGGGACGAGCAGTACTTC. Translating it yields CASRRDEQYF.

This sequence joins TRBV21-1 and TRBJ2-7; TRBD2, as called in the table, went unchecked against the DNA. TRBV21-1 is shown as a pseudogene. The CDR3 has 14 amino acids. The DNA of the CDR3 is TGTGCCAGCAGCAAACTAGCGGGGGTGTGCGAGCAGTACTTC. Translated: CASSKLAGVCEQYF.

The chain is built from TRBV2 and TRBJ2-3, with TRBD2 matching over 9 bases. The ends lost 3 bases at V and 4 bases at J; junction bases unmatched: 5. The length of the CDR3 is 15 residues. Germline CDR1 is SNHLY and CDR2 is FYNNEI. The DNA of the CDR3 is TGTGCCAGCAGTGAGGTAGCGGGGGTTGCAGATACGCAGTATTTT. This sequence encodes CASSEVAGVADTQYF.

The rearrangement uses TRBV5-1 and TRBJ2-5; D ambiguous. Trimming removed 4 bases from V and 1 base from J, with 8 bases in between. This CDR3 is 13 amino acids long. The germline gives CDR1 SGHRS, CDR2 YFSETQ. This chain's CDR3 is CASSIEAQETQYF. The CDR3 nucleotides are TGCGCCAGCAGCATCGAGGCCCAAGAGACCCAGTACTTC.

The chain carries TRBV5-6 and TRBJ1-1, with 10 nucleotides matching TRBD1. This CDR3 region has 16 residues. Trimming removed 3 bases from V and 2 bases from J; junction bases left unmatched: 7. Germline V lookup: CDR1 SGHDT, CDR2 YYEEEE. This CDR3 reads CASSSGGTGVNTEAFF. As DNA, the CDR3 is TGTGCCAGCAGCTCTGGAGGGACAGGGGTTAACACTGAAGCTTTCTTT. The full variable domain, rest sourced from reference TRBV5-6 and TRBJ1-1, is DAGVTQSPTHLIKTRGQQVTLRCSPKSGHDTVSWYQQALGQGPQFIFQYYEEEERQRGNFPDRFSGHQFPNYSSELNVNALLLGDSALYLCASSSGGTGVNTEAFFGQGTRLTVV.

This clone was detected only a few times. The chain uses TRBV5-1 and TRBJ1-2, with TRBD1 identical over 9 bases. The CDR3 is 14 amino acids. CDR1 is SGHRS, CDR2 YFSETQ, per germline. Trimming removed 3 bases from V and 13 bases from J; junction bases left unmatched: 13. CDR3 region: CASSYNPGQGTITF. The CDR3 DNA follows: TGCGCCAGCAGCTACAATCCGGGACAGGGAACCATCACCTTC.

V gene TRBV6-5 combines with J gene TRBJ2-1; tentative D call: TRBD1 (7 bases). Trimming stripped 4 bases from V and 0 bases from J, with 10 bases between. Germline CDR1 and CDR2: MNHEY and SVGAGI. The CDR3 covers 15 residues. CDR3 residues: CASSSGGLSYNEQFF. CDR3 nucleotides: TGTGCCAGCAGTTCAGGGGGACTCTCCTACAATGAGCAGTTCTTC.

The CDR3 here is CASKGIQVVHSPLHF. CDR3 bases: TGCGCCAGCAAGGGAATACAGGTCGTTCATTCACCCCTCCACTTT. This chain uses TRBV10-1 with TRBJ1-6; perhaps TRBD1 as D (5 bases). Trimming stripped 7 bases from V and 8 bases from J, with 18 bases between. Looked up from germline, CDR1 is WNHNN and CDR2 is SYGVQD (reference sequence). CDR3 length: 15 amino acids.

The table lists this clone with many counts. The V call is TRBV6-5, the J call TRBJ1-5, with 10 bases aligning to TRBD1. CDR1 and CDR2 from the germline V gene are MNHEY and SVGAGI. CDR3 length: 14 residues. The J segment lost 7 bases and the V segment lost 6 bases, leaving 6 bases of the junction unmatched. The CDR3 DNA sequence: TGTGCCAGCAGCGTGGGACAGGGGTACCAGCCCCAGCATTTT. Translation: CASSVGQGYQPQHF.

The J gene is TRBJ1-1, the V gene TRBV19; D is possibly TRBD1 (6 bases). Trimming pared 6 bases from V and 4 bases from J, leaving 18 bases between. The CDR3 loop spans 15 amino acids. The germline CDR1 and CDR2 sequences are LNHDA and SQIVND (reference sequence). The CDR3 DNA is TGTGCCAGTAGCTCCACTTGGAAGGGGGTCACTGAAGCTTTCTTT. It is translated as CASSSTWKGVTEAFF.

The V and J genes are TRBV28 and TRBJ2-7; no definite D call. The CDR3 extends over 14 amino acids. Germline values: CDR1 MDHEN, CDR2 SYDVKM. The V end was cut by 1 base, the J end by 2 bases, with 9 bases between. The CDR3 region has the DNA TGTGCCAGCAGTTTATTTTCCAGGACCTACGAGCAGTACTTC. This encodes CASSLFSRTYEQYF.

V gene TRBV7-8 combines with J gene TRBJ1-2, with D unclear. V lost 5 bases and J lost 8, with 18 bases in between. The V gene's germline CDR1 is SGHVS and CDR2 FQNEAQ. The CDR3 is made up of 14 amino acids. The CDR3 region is CASSLRQAPGGYTF. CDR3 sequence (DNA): TGTGCCAGCAGCCTCAGGCAGGCTCCGGGGGGCTACACCTTC. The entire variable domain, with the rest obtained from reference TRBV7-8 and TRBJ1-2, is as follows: GAGVSQSPRYKVAKRGQDVALRCDPISGHVSLFWYQQALGQGPEFLTYFQNEAQLDKSGLPSDRFFAERPEGSVSTLKIQRTQQEDSAVYLCASSLRQAPGGYTFGSGTRLTVV.

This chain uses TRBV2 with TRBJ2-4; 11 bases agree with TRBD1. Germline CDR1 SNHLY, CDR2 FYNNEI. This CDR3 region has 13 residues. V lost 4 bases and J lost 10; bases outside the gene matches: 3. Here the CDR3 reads CASSGDRGKIQYF. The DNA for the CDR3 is TGTGCCAGCAGTGGGGACAGGGGGAAGATTCAGTACTTC.

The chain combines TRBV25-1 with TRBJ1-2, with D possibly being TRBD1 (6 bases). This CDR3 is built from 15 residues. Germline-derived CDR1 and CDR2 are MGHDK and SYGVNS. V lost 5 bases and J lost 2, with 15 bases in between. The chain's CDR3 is CASSKVPTGNYGYTF. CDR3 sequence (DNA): TGTGCCAGCAGTAAAGTCCCAACAGGGAACTATGGCTACACCTTC.

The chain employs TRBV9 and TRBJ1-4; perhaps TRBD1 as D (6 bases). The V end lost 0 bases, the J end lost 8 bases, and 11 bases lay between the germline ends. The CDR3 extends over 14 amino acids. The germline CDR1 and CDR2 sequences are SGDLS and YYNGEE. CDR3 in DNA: TGTGCCAGCAGCGTAGAAGACAGGAGCGAAAAACTGTTTTTT. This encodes CASSVEDRSEKLFF.

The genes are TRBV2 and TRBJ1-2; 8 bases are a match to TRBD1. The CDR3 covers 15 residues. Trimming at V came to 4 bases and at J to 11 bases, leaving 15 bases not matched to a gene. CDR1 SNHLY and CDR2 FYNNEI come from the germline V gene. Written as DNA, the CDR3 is TGTGCCAGCAGTGTTAGTAAAGGGACAGGATCCTTATACACCTTC. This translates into CASSVSKGTGSLYTF.

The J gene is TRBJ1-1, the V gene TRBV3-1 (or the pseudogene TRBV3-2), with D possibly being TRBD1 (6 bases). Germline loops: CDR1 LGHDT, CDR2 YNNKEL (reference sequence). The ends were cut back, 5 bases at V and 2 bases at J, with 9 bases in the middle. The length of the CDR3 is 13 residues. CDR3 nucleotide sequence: TGTGCCAGCAGCGCAGGGGCAAACACTGAAGCTTTCTTT. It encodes CASSAGANTEAFF.

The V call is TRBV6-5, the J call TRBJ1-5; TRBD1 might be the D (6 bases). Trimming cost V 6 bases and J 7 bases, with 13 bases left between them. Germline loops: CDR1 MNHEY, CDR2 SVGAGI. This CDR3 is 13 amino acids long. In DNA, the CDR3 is TGTGCCAGCAGCGCCGGACAGTTGCAGCCCCAGCATTTT. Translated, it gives CASSAGQLQPQHF.